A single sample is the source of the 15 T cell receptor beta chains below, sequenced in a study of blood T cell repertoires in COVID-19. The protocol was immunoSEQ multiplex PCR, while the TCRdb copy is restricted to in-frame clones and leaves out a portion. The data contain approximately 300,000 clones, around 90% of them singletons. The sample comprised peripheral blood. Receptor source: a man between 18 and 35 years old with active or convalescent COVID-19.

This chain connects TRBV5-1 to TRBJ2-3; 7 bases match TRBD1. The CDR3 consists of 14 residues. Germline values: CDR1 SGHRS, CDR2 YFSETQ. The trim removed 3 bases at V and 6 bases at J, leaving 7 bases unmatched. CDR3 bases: TGCGCCAGCAGCTCCGGGACAGCGGACGATACGCAGTATTTT. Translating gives CASSSGTADDTQYF.

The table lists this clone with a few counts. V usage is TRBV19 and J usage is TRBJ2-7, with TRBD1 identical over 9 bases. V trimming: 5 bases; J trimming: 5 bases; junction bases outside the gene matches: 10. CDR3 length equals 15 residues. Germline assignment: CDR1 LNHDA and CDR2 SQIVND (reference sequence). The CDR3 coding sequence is TGTGCCAGTAGTTCCACCGGGACAGGGTTCAACGAGCAGTACTTC. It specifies CASSSTGTGFNEQYF.

The CDR3: CASSLGLAGGVTYNEQFF. The DNA for the CDR3 is TGTGCCAGCAGCTTAGGCCTAGCGGGAGGGGTGACTTACAATGAGCAGTTCTTC. This sequence joins TRBV11-3 and TRBJ2-1; 12 bases map to TRBD2. Germline trimming cut 1 base from V and 4 bases from J; bases unmatched to any gene: 8. Germline lookup yields CDR1 SGHNT and CDR2 YENEEA. This CDR3 has 18 amino acids.

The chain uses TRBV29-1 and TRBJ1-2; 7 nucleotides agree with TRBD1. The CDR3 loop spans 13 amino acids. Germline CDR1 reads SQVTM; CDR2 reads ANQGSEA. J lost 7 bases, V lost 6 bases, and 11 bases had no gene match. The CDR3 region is CSVAGTVLAGYTF. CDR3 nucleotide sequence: TGCAGCGTGGCCGGGACAGTTCTTGCTGGCTACACCTTC.

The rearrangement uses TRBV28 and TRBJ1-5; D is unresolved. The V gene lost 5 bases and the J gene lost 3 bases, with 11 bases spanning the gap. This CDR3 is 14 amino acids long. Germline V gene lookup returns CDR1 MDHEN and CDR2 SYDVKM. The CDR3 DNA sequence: TGTGCCAGCAGTCCGAGGCACCTCAATCAGCCCCAGCATTTT. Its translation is CASSPRHLNQPQHF.

The CDR3 spells CASSFREGVTDTQYF. For the CDR3, the DNA is TGTGCCAGCAGCTTCAGGGAGGGAGTAACAGATACGCAGTATTTT. V is TRBV5-7 and J is TRBJ2-3; 7 bases line up with TRBD2. TRBV5-7 qualifies as an ORF whose function is uncertain. CDR3 length: 15 residues. V lost 2 bases, J lost 3 bases, and 6 bases stayed unmatched.

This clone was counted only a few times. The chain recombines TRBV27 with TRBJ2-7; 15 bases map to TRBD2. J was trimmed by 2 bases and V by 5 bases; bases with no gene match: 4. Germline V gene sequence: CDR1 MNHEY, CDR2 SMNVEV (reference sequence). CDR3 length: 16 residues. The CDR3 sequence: CASSRGLAGGTYEQYF. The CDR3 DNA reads TGTGCCAGCAGTAGGGGACTAGCGGGGGGTACCTACGAGCAGTACTTC.

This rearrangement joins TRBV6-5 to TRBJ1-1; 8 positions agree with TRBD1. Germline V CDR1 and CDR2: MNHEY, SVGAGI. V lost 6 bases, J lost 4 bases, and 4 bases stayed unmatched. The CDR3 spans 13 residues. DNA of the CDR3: TGTGCCAGCAGCTTACAGGGGGGCACTGAAGCTTTCTTT. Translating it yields CASSLQGGTEAFF.

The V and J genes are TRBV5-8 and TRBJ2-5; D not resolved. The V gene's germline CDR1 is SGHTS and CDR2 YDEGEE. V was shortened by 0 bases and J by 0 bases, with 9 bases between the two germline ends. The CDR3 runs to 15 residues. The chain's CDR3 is CASSLAVSHQETQYF. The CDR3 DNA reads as TGTGCCAGCAGCTTGGCAGTCAGTCACCAAGAGACCCAGTACTTC.

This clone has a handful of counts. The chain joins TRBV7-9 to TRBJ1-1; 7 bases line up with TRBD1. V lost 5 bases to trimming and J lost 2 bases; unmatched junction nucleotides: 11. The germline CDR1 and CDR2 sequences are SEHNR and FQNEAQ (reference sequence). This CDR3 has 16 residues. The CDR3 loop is CASSADRARKNTEAFF. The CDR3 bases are TGTGCCAGCAGCGCAGACAGGGCCAGAAAAAACACTGAAGCTTTCTTT.

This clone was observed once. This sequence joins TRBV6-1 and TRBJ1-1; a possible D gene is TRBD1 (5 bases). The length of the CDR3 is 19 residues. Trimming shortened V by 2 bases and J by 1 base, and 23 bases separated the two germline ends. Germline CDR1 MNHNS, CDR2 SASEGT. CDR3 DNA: TGTGCCAGCAGTGAACTCCCTAGGACAATTTCGCAGAAGAACACTGAAGCTTTCTTT. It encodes CASSELPRTISQKNTEAFF.

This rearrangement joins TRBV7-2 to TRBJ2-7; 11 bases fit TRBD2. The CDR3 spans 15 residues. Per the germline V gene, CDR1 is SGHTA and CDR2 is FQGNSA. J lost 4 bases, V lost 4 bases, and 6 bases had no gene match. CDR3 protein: CASSSVAGGPYEQYF. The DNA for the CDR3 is TGTGCCAGCAGCTCCGTAGCGGGAGGGCCTTACGAGCAGTACTTC.

The CDR3 DNA follows: TGCGCCAGCAGCCAAAACTACGGGAGCGATTACGAGCAGTACTTC. Amino acids: CASSQNYGSDYEQYF. The chain has TRBV4-1 and TRBJ2-7; weak D call: TRBD2 (6 bases). The CDR3 is 15 amino acids. V was pared by 2 bases and J by 4 bases, with 15 bases between. Per germline, CDR1 MGHRA and CDR2 YSYEKL.

The DNA for the CDR3 is TGTGCCAGCAGACCGACAGGGACGGAAGGCTACACCTTC. Translation: CASRPTGTEGYTF. The genes are TRBV7-8 and TRBJ1-2; 7 nucleotides align to TRBD1. J gave up 8 bases and V 6 bases, and 9 bases lay outside the gene matches. The CDR3 sequence is 13 residues long. Germline lookup yields CDR1 SGHVS and CDR2 FQNEAQ. Looking up the rest from reference TRBV7-8 and TRBJ1-2 gives the full variable domain: GAGVSQSPRYKVAKRGQDVALRCDPISGHVSLFWYQQALGQGPEFLTYFQNEAQLDKSGLPSDRFFAERPEGSVSTLKIQRTQQEDSAVYLCASRPTGTEGYTFGSGTRLTVV.

The CDR3 nucleotides are TGTGCCAGCAGAGAGCGGAGGAGCACAGATACGCAGTATTTT. Translating it yields CASRERRSTDTQYF. The chain employs TRBV2 and TRBJ2-3; D perhaps matches TRBD2 (5 bases). Trimming shortened V by 6 bases and J by 0 bases, and 10 bases separated the two germline ends. The CDR3 runs to 14 residues. Per germline, CDR1 SNHLY and CDR2 FYNNEI. Supplemented by reference TRBV2 and TRBJ2-3, the full variable domain reads EPEVTQTPSHQVTQMGQEVILRCVPISNHLYFYWYRQILGQKVEFLVSFYNNEISEKSEIFDDQFSVERPDGSNFTLKIRSTKLEDSAMYFCASRERRSTDTQYFGPGTRLTVL.